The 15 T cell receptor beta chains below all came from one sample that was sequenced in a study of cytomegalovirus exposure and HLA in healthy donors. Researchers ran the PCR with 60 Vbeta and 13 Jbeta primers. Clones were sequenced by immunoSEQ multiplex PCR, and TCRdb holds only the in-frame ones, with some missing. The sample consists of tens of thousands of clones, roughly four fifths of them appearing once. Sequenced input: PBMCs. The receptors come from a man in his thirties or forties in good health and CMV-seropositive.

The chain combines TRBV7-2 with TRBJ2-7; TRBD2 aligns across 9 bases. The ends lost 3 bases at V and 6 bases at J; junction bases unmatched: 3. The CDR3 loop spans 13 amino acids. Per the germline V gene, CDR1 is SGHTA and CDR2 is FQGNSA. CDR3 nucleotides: TGTGCCAGCAGCTTCACTAGCGGGTTCGAGCAGTACTTC. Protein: CASSFTSGFEQYF.

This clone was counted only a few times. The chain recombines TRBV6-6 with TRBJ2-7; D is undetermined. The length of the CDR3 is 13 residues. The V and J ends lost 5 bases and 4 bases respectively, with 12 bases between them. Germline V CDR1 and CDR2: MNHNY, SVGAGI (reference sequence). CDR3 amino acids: CASSLERQYEQYF. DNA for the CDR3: TGTGCCAGCAGTCTGGAGCGCCAATACGAGCAGTACTTC.

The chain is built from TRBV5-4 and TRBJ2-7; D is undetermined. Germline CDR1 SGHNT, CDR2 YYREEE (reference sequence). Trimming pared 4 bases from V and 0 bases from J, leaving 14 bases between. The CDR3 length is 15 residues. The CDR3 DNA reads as TGTGCCAGCAGCACACCGACGTCTAGCTCCTACGAGCAGTACTTC. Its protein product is CASSTPTSSSYEQYF.

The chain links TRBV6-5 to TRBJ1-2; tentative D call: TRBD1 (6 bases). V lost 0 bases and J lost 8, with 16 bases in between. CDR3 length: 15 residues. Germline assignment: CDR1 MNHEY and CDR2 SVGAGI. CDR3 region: CASSYSSGGARGYTF. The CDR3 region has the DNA TGTGCCAGCAGTTACTCATCGGGGGGGGCGCGAGGCTACACCTTC.

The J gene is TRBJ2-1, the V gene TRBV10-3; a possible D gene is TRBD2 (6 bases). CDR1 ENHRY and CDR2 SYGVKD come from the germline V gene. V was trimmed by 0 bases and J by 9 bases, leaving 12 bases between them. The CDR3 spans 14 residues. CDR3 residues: CAISESILGGEQFF. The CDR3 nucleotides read TGTGCCATCAGTGAGTCGATTTTGGGGGGTGAGCAGTTCTTC.

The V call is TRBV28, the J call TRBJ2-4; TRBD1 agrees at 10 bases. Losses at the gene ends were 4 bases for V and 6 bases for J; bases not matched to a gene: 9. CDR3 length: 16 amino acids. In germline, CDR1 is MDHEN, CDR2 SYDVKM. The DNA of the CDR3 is TGTGCCAGCAGTTCTTACCGGGACAGGGGAATAAACATTCAGTACTTC. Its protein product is CASSSYRDRGINIQYF.

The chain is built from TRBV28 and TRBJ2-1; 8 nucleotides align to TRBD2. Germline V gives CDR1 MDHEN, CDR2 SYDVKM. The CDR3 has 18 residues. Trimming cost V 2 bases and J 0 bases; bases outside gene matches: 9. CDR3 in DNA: TGTGCCAGCAGTTTAAGGCTAGCGGGCGAAAGCTCCTACAATGAGCAGTTCTTC. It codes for CASSLRLAGESSYNEQFF.

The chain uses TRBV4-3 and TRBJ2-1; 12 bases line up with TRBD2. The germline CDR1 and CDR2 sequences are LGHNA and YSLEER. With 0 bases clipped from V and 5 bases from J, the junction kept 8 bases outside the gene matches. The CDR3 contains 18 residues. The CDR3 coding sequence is TGCGCCAGCAGCCAAGAACCCCGTGCTAGCGGGGGGGACAATGAGCAGTTCTTC. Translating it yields CASSQEPRASGGDNEQFF.

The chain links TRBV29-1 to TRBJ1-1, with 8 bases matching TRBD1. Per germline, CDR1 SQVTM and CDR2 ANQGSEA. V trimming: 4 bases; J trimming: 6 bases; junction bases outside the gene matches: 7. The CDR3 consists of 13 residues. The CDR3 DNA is TGCAGCGTTGCGCCAGGGGGCGGCCCTGAAGCTTTCTTT. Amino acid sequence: CSVAPGGGPEAFF.

DNA of the CDR3: TGTGCCATCAGTGAAAGGCTTGTGGGGACAGGGCAATTTCCCCAGCATTTT. It translates to CAISERLVGTGQFPQHF. This rearrangement joins TRBV10-3 to TRBJ1-5; 9 bases line up with TRBD1. CDR3 size: 17 residues. From germline, CDR1 is ENHRY and CDR2 SYGVKD. The trim removed 3 bases at V and 10 bases at J, leaving 16 bases unmatched.

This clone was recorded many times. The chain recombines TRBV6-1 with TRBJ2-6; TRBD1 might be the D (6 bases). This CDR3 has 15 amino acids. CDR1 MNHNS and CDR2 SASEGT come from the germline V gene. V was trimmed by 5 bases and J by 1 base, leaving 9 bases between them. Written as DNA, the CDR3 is TGTGCCAGCAGTATCACAGGGTCTGGGGCCAACGTCCTGACTTTC. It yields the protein CASSITGSGANVLTF.

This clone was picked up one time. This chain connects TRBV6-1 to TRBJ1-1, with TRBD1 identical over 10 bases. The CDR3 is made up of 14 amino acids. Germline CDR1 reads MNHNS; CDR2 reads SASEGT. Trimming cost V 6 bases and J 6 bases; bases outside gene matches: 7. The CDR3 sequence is CASRLGQGKAEAFF. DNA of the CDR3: TGTGCCAGCAGATTGGGACAGGGGAAAGCTGAAGCTTTCTTT.

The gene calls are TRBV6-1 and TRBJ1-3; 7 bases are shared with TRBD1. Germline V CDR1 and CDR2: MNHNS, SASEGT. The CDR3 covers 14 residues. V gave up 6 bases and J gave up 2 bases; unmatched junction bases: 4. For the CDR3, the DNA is TGTGCCAGCAGAGCCGGGACAGCTGGAAACACCATATATTTT. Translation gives CASRAGTAGNTIYF.

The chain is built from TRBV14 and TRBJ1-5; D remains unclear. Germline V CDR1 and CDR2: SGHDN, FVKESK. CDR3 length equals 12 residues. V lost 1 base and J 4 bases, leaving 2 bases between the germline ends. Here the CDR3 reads CASSQANQPQHF. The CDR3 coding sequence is TGTGCCAGCAGCCAAGCTAATCAGCCCCAGCATTTT.

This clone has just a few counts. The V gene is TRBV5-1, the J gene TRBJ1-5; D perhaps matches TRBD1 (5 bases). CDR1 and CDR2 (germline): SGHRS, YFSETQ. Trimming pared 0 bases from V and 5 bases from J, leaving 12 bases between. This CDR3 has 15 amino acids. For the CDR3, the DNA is TGCGCCAGCAGCTTGGGTCTCGGGGGGGATCAGCCCCAGCATTTT. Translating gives CASSLGLGGDQPQHF.